A selection of T cell receptor beta chains follows, all from one sample in a study of blood T cell repertoires in COVID-19. This table comes from immunoSEQ multiplex PCR, and its TCRdb copy is limited to in-frame clones, with some not included. This sample has about 300,000 clones, with more than 70% found just once. Input material: peripheral blood. Receptor source: a man between 18 and 35 years old who had recovered from COVID-19. Each CDR3 is given with its conserved first and last residue. Each record gives: D gene, V gene, clone size, J gene, CDR3 protein, CDR3 DNA. The D gene is left open where the match is weak. Rows give clone size only sometimes, using once, few, many, or a class for an expanded clone.

D gene: TRBD2
V gene: TRBV25-1
clone size: NA
J gene: TRBJ2-7
CDR3 protein: CASSDGTSGSFYEQYF
CDR3 DNA: TGTGCCAGCAGTGACGGGACTAGCGGGAGCTTTTACGAGCAGTACTTC

D gene: TRBD2
V gene: TRBV10-2
clone size: NA
J gene: TRBJ2-7
CDR3 protein: CASGGSGALGQYF
CDR3 DNA: TGCGCCAGCGGGGGTAGCGGGGCCTTGGGGCAGTACTTC

D gene: NA
V gene: TRBV6-5
clone size: NA
J gene: TRBJ1-1
CDR3 protein: CASSPDRIGVRQAFF
CDR3 DNA: TGTGCCAGCAGTCCCGATAGGATTGGAGTCCGGCAAGCTTTCTTT

D gene: NA
V gene: TRBV24-1
clone size: NA
J gene: TRBJ2-2
CDR3 protein: CATSDSLRGGGELFF
CDR3 DNA: TGTGCCACCAGTGACTCCCTTAGAGGCGGCGGGGAGCTGTTTTTT

D gene: TRBD1
V gene: TRBV6-5
clone size: NA
J gene: TRBJ2-3
CDR3 protein: CASRRDRVGADTQYF
CDR3 DNA: TGTGCCAGCAGGCGCGACAGGGTTGGGGCAGATACGCAGTATTTT

D gene: NA
V gene: TRBV19
clone size: few
J gene: TRBJ1-2
CDR3 protein: CASGGTYGYTF
CDR3 DNA: TGTGCCAGCGGGGGGACCTATGGCTACACCTTC

D gene: NA
V gene: TRBV27
clone size: NA
J gene: TRBJ2-1
CDR3 protein: CASSPPYRNEQFF
CDR3 DNA: TGTGCCAGCAGTCCCCCTTACAGGAATGAGCAGTTCTTC

D gene: TRBD1
V gene: TRBV6-6
clone size: few
J gene: TRBJ1-5
CDR3 protein: CASSYSGTETNQPQHF
CDR3 DNA: TGTGCCAGCAGTTATTCCGGGACAGAGACCAATCAGCCCCAGCATTTT

D gene: NA
V gene: TRBV5-6
clone size: NA
J gene: TRBJ2-5
CDR3 protein: CASSPGATGHEETQYF
CDR3 DNA: TGTGCCAGCAGCCCTGGAGCTACAGGGCACGAAGAGACCCAGTACTTC

D gene: NA
V gene: TRBV25-1
clone size: NA
J gene: TRBJ1-1
CDR3 protein: CASRARFEAFF
CDR3 DNA: TGTGCCAGCAGAGCCCGGTTCGAAGCTTTCTTT

D gene: NA
V gene: TRBV7-2
clone size: NA
J gene: TRBJ1-1
CDR3 protein: CASKEGPSNTEAFF
CDR3 DNA: TGTGCCAGCAAGGAGGGTCCTTCGAACACTGAAGCTTTCTTT

D gene: NA
V gene: TRBV11-2
clone size: NA
J gene: TRBJ1-2
CDR3 protein: CASSSTIQDRYNYGYTF
CDR3 DNA: TGTGCCAGCAGCTCAACGATTCAGGACAGATATAACTATGGCTACACCTTC

D gene: NA
V gene: TRBV19
clone size: NA
J gene: TRBJ1-1
CDR3 protein: CASSMGGNEIEAFF
CDR3 DNA: TGTGCCAGTAGTATGGGAGGGAATGAGATTGAAGCTTTCTTT

D gene: TRBD2
V gene: TRBV5-6
clone size: once
J gene: TRBJ2-7
CDR3 protein: CASSLGFVGGPKDEQYF
CDR3 DNA: TGTGCCAGCAGCTTGGGGTTCGTGGGAGGGCCGAAAGACGAGCAGTACTTC

D gene: TRBD1
V gene: TRBV27
clone size: NA
J gene: TRBJ1-2
CDR3 protein: CASHPLQGALGYTF
CDR3 DNA: TGTGCCAGCCACCCTTTACAGGGGGCGCTTGGCTACACCTTC

D gene: NA
V gene: TRBV2
clone size: NA
J gene: TRBJ1-5
CDR3 protein: CASSEEGWDNQPQHF
CDR3 DNA: TGTGCCAGCAGTGAGGAGGGGTGGGACAATCAGCCCCAGCATTTT

D gene: TRBD1
V gene: TRBV4-1
clone size: NA
J gene: TRBJ2-7
CDR3 protein: CASSQAQLDRDYEQYF
CDR3 DNA: TGCGCCAGCAGCCAAGCTCAATTGGACAGGGACTACGAGCAGTACTTC

D gene: NA
V gene: TRBV6-1
clone size: few
J gene: TRBJ2-7
CDR3 protein: CASSENTNYEQYF
CDR3 DNA: TGTGCCAGCAGTGAAAACACGAACTACGAGCAGTACTTC

D gene: NA
V gene: TRBV10-3
clone size: few
J gene: TRBJ1-5
CDR3 protein: CAISEWGGSNQPQHF
CDR3 DNA: TGTGCCATCAGTGAGTGGGGGGGGAGCAATCAGCCCCAGCATTTT

D gene: NA
V gene: TRBV10-3
clone size: NA
J gene: TRBJ2-1
CDR3 protein: CAISSGPSPFF
CDR3 DNA: TGTGCCATCAGTAGCGGCCCATCCCCGTTCTTC

D gene: NA
V gene: TRBV5-6
clone size: NA
J gene: TRBJ1-2
CDR3 protein: CASSLGVEFLANYGYTF
CDR3 DNA: TGTGCCAGCAGCTTAGGGGTGGAATTCTTAGCTAACTATGGCTACACCTTC

D gene: TRBD1
V gene: TRBV4-2
clone size: NA
J gene: TRBJ2-2
CDR3 protein: CASSQEWTGGDGELFF
CDR3 DNA: TGTGCCAGCAGCCAGGAGTGGACAGGGGGGGACGGGGAGCTGTTTTTT

D gene: NA
V gene: TRBV11-2
clone size: NA
J gene: TRBJ1-2
CDR3 protein: CASSTPEWYGYTF
CDR3 DNA: TGTGCCAGCAGCACCCCGGAGTGGTATGGCTACACCTTC

D gene: NA
V gene: TRBV20-1
clone size: NA
J gene: TRBJ1-2
CDR3 protein: CSASPGGGPYGYTF
CDR3 DNA: TGCAGTGCTAGTCCCGGGGGGGGGCCCTATGGCTACACCTTC

D gene: NA
V gene: TRBV12-3/TRBV12-4
clone size: NA
J gene: TRBJ2-1
CDR3 protein: CASSHARINEQFF
CDR3 DNA: TGTGCCAGCTCTCATGCCAGAATCAATGAGCAGTTCTTC

D gene: NA
V gene: TRBV11-2
clone size: NA
J gene: TRBJ2-2
CDR3 protein: CASSFAGVITGELFF
CDR3 DNA: TGTGCCAGCAGCTTCGCAGGGGTAATCACCGGGGAGCTGTTTTTT

D gene: TRBD1
V gene: TRBV3-1/TRBV3-2
clone size: NA
J gene: TRBJ2-3
CDR3 protein: CASSLQARDSQYF
CDR3 DNA: TGTGCCAGCAGTCTACAGGCCCGGGACAGCCAGTATTTT

D gene: NA
V gene: TRBV6-5
clone size: NA
J gene: TRBJ2-2
CDR3 protein: CASRSQGPGELFF
CDR3 DNA: TGTGCCAGCAGGTCACAGGGTCCCGGGGAGCTGTTTTTT

D gene: NA
V gene: TRBV5-4
clone size: NA
J gene: TRBJ2-3
CDR3 protein: CASSSKQDTDTQYF
CDR3 DNA: TGTGCCAGCAGCTCAAAACAAGACACAGATACGCAGTATTTT

D gene: NA
V gene: TRBV30
clone size: NA
J gene: TRBJ1-1
CDR3 protein: CAWRGQGTEAFF
CDR3 DNA: TGTGCCTGGAGGGGGCAGGGGACTGAAGCTTTCTTT

D gene: TRBD2
V gene: TRBV19
clone size: NA
J gene: TRBJ2-1
CDR3 protein: CASSALTSGYYNEQFF
CDR3 DNA: TGTGCCAGTAGTGCCCTGACTAGCGGCTACTACAATGAGCAGTTCTTC

D gene: NA
V gene: TRBV7-9
clone size: few
J gene: TRBJ1-1
CDR3 protein: CASSLRTLTTEAFF
CDR3 DNA: TGTGCCAGCAGCCTCAGGACACTGACGACTGAAGCTTTCTTT

D gene: TRBD1
V gene: TRBV7-9
clone size: NA
J gene: TRBJ2-7
CDR3 protein: CASSYGQGRSYEQYF
CDR3 DNA: TGTGCCAGCAGCTACGGACAGGGACGCTCCTACGAGCAGTACTTC

D gene: TRBD1
V gene: TRBV2
clone size: NA
J gene: TRBJ1-1
CDR3 protein: CASTQQGTGETEAFF
CDR3 DNA: TGTGCCAGCACCCAACAAGGGACAGGGGAAACTGAAGCTTTCTTT

D gene: TRBD1
V gene: TRBV30
clone size: NA
J gene: TRBJ2-1
CDR3 protein: CAWSPTGTGGDEQFF
CDR3 DNA: TGTGCCTGGAGTCCGACCGGGACAGGGGGCGATGAGCAGTTCTTC

D gene: TRBD1
V gene: TRBV29-1
clone size: NA
J gene: TRBJ2-4
CDR3 protein: CSVEGVTGDKNIQYF
CDR3 DNA: TGCAGCGTTGAAGGGGTCACAGGGGACAAAAACATTCAGTACTTC

D gene: TRBD2
V gene: TRBV19
clone size: NA
J gene: TRBJ2-1
CDR3 protein: CASSISLAGYNEQFF
CDR3 DNA: TGTGCCAGTAGTATCTCCCTAGCGGGGTACAATGAGCAGTTCTTC

D gene: TRBD1
V gene: TRBV11-2
clone size: NA
J gene: TRBJ1-1
CDR3 protein: CASSYRGGTEAFF
CDR3 DNA: TGTGCCAGCAGTTACAGGGGTGGCACTGAAGCTTTCTTT

D gene: NA
V gene: TRBV19
clone size: NA
J gene: TRBJ1-2
CDR3 protein: CASSIGDTNYGYTF
CDR3 DNA: TGTGCCAGTAGTATCGGGGACACTAACTATGGCTACACCTTC

D gene: TRBD1
V gene: TRBV5-1
clone size: NA
J gene: TRBJ1-4
CDR3 protein: CASSLRTGGLTNEKLFF
CDR3 DNA: TGCGCCAGCAGCTTGAGGACAGGGGGCCTTACTAATGAAAAACTGTTTTTT

D gene: NA
V gene: TRBV10-2
clone size: NA
J gene: TRBJ2-7
CDR3 protein: CASSPLVALDEQYF
CDR3 DNA: TGCGCCAGCAGTCCCCTGGTGGCCTTGGACGAGCAGTACTTC